Each of the 4 T cell receptor beta chains below was sequenced from the same sample in a study of Graves' ophthalmopathy and Graves' hyperthyroidism (dated by TCRdb to the late 2010s). Sequencing was performed on an Illumina HiSeq 2000. TCR beta CDR3 regions were amplified from RNA transcripts for repertoire sequencing. A first-round RT-PCR used HTBI primers with the Qiagen OneStep RT-PCR kit, followed by a second-round multiplex PCR, size selection and purification. Using fastp trimming at Q25 and MiXCR clonotype assembly, TCRdb reanalyzed the public sequencing data and kept in-frame beta chains. Merged by CDR3 protein, the rows form single entries marked with the most common genes and DNA. Counted in this sample were approximately 640,000 distinct CDR3 sequences; over 40% of them appeared once. The ten top clones hold roughly 3% of the sample. Input material: peripheral blood. The receptor set was obtained from an adult man with Graves' ophthalmopathy.

In its sample, this clonotype was seen many times. V gene TRBV10-3 combines with J gene TRBJ1-1; D may be TRBD1 (5 bases). Trimming took 3 bases from V and 4 from J, leaving 9 bases between them. This CDR3 comprises 13 residues. Germline V gene sequence: CDR1 ENHRY, CDR2 SYGVKD. The CDR3 protein is CAISDPGTTEAFF. The CDR3 DNA reads TGTGCCATCAGTGATCCGGGGACCACTGAAGCTTTCTTT.

J is TRBJ2-7 and V is TRBV11-2; 9 positions match TRBD1. V shed 5 bases, J shed 2 bases, and the junction held 7 bases outside the gene matches. The CDR3 spans 15 residues. CDR1 and CDR2 from the germline V gene are SGHAT and FQNNGV. The CDR3 nucleotides read TGTGCCAGCAGCGTCCCCGGGACAGGGACCTACGAGCAGTACTTC. This codes for CASSVPGTGTYEQYF.

This clonotype has at least ten counts. The chain employs TRBV7-8 and TRBJ2-7, with 11 bases aligning to TRBD2. The germline V gene has CDR1 SGHVS and CDR2 FQNEAQ. V shed 5 bases, J shed 2 bases, and the junction held 5 bases outside the gene matches. The CDR3 is 15 residues long. The CDR3 loop is CASSPRLAGTYEQYF. As DNA, the CDR3 is TGTGCCAGCAGCCCGAGACTAGCGGGGACCTACGAGCAGTACTTC.

The V gene is TRBV14, the J gene TRBJ1-6; D is uncertain. Germline CDR1 reads SGHDN; CDR2 reads FVKESK. V lost 4 bases to trimming and J lost 8 bases, with 12 bases between them. This CDR3 is built from 14 residues. The CDR3 DNA sequence: TGTGCCAGCAGCCCGAGAGTTGGGGATTCACCCCTCCACTTT. This translates into CASSPRVGDSPLHF.